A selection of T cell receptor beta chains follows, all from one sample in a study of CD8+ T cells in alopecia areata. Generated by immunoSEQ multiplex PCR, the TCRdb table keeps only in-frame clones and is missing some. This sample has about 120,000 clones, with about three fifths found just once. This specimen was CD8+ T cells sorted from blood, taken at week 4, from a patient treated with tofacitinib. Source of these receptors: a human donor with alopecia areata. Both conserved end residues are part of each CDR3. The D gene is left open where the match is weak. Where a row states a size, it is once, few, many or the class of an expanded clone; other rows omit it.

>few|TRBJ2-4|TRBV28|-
TGTGCCAGCAGCGGGGGGCAGCACATTCAGTACTTC
CASSGGQHIQYF
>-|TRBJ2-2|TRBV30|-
TGTGCCGACCAGGGGTTACACGGGGAGCTGTTTTTT
CADQGLHGELFF
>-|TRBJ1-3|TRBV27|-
TGTGCCAGCAGTCCCGCAGGGACAACTGGAAACACCATATATTTT
CASSPAGTTGNTIYF
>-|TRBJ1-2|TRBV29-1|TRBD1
TGCAGCGTTGAAGATCAAGGACAGGCTTATGGCTACACCTTC
CSVEDQGQAYGYTF
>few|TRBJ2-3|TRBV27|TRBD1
TGTGCCAGCAGTATTCAGGGGGCAGATACGCAGTATTTT
CASSIQGADTQYF
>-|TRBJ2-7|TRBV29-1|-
TGCAGCGTTGGGACACGCGACTCCTACGAGCAGTACTTC
CSVGTRDSYEQYF
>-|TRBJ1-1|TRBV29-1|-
TGCAGCGTTGAAGATCTTGAAAACACTGAAGCTTTCTTT
CSVEDLENTEAFF
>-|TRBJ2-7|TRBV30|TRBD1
TGTGCCTGGAGTGAAGGGACAGGTTCCTACGAGCAGTACTTC
CAWSEGTGSYEQYF
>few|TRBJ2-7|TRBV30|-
TGTGCCCTGGAGAGTGGAGGGCTCTACGAGCAGTACTTC
CALESGGLYEQYF
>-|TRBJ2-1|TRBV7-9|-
TGTGCCAGCAGCTACAGCTCCTACAATGAGCAGTTCTTC
CASSYSSYNEQFF
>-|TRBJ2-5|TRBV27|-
TGTGCCAGCAGTTTATGGAACCAAGAGACCCAGTACTTC
CASSLWNQETQYF
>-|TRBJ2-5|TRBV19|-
TGTGCCAGTAGTGTAGGACAGCTCCAAGAGACCCAGTACTTC
CASSVGQLQETQYF
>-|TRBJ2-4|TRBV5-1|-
TGCGCCAGCAGCGCCCGAGGAGCCCCCAAAAACATTCAGTACTTC
CASSARGAPKNIQYF
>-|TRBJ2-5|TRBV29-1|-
TGCAGCGTTGGCCGGGACATAGAAGAGACCCAGTACTTC
CSVGRDIEETQYF
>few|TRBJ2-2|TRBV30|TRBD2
TGTGCCTGGAGAGGGACTAAGGGGACCGGGGAGCTGTTTTTT
CAWRGTKGTGELFF
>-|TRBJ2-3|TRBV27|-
TGTGCCAGCAGTTCTTGGGCAGAACCAGATACGCAGTATTTT
CASSSWAEPDTQYF
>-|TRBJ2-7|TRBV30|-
TGTGCCTGGGGACCAGCTCCCTACGAGCAGTACTTC
CAWGPAPYEQYF
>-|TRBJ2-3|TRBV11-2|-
TGTGCCAGCAGCTTATCAGGGGCTGCAGATACGCAGTATTTT
CASSLSGAADTQYF
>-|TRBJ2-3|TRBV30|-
TGTGCCTGGAGTGTAGACAGATACACAGATACGCAGTATTTT
CAWSVDRYTDTQYF
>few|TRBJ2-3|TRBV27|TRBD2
TGTGCCAGCAGTTTCCAGCGGGGGGGCATAGATACGCAGTATTTT
CASSFQRGGIDTQYF
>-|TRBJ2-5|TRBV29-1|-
TGCAGCGTTCAGACTTGGACTCACCAAGAGACCCAGTACTTC
CSVQTWTHQETQYF
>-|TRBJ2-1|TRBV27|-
TGTGCCAGCAGTAACGGGCCGTACAATGAGCAGTTCTTC
CASSNGPYNEQFF
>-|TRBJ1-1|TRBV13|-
TGTGCCAGCAGCTTCCAGGGAAGGTACACTGAAGCTTTCTTT
CASSFQGRYTEAFF
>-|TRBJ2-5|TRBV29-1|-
TGCAGCGTTGAGCGCCCGGAGACCCAGTACTTC
CSVERPETQYF
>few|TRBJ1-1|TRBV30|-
TGTGCCTGGAGTACGGGGTTGAACACTGAAGCTTTCTTT
CAWSTGLNTEAFF
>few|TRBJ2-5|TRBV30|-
TGTGCCTGGAGCGGCCTGGAATGGGCCCAGTACTTC
CAWSGLEWAQYF
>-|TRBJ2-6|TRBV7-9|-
TGTGCCAGCAGCCCCCGGTATACTGGGGCCAACGTCCTGACTTTC
CASSPRYTGANVLTF
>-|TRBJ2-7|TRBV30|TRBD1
TGTGCCTGGAGCGACAGGGGGTTGAGTTACGAGCAGTACTTC
CAWSDRGLSYEQYF
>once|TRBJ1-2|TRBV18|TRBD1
TGTGCCAGCTCACCTGGACAGGGGGATGTTTATGGCTACACCTTC
CASSPGQGDVYGYTF
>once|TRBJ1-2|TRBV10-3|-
TGTGCCATCAGTGAGTCCAGCTATGGCTACACCTTC
CAISESSYGYTF
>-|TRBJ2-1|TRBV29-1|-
TGCAGCGTTGGGGACCGCTCCTACAATGAGCAGTTCTTC
CSVGDRSYNEQFF
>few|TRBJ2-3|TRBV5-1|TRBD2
TGCGCCAGCAGCCCGGTGGGGAGGGTCACAGATACGCAGTATTTT
CASSPVGRVTDTQYF
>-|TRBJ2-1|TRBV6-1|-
TGTGCCAGCAGTGAACACCCAGGTGATACGAGCTCCTACAATGAGCAGTTCTTC
CASSEHPGDTSSYNEQFF
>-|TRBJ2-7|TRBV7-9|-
TGTGCCAGCAGCTTAGCGCCTAGCCTTAACTACGAGCAGTACTTC
CASSLAPSLNYEQYF
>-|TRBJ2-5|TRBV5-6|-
TGTGCCAGCAGCTTTTGGGGGGGGCTCCCAGAGACCCAGTACTTC
CASSFWGGLPETQYF
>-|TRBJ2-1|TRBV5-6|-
TGTGCCAGCAGTCAGTGGAATGAGCAGTTCTTC
CASSQWNEQFF
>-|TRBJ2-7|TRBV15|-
TGTGCCACCAGCGCATACTTGGGTTCCTACGAGCAGTACTTC
CATSAYLGSYEQYF
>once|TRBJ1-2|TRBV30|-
TGTGCCTGGAGTCATCAGGGGATTGATGGCTACACCTTC
CAWSHQGIDGYTF
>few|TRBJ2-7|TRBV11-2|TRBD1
TGTGCCAGCAGCTTACTGGACGGACAGGGAGGCTACGAGCAGTACTTC
CASSLLDGQGGYEQYF
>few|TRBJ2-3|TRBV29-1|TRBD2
TGCAGCTCCCCCTGGCCGGGGGGGCTGGTTCAGGCGCTTACGCAGTATTTT
CSSPWPGGLVQALTQYF
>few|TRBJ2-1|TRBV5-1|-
TGCGCCAGCAGCTTGATAGCCTACGGGTACAATGAGCAGTTCTTC
CASSLIAYGYNEQFF
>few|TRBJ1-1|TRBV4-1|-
TGCGCCAGCAGCCCCCCCGGCATGAACACTGAAGCTTTCTTT
CASSPPGMNTEAFF
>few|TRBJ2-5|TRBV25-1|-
TGTGCCAGTTCACCAGAGGGCTGGGGAGAGACCCAGTACTTC
CASSPEGWGETQYF
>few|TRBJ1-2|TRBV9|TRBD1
TGTGCCAGCAGCGTGACAGGGTCCCCTTCATATGGCTACACCTTC
CASSVTGSPSYGYTF
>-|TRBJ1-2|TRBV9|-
TGTGCCAGCACCCTGGGCGGAACTCCTAACTATGGCTACACCTTC
CASTLGGTPNYGYTF
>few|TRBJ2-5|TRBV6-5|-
TGTGCCAGCAGTTTAGGGGTCGAGGGAGAGACCCAGTACTTC
CASSLGVEGETQYF
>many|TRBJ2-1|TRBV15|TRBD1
TGTGCCACCAGCAGAGGAGACAGGGATTTGGCCCCCGATGAGCAGTTCTTC
CATSRGDRDLAPDEQFF
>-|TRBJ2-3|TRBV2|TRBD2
TGTGCCAGCAGGACAGCTAGCGGGGGGACAGATACGCAGTATTTT
CASRTASGGTDTQYF
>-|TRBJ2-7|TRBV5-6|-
TGTGCCAGCAGCTGGAGTACAGGAACCTACGAGCAGTACTTC
CASSWSTGTYEQYF
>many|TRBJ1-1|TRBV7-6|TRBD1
TGTGCCAGCAGACGGGACAGCATGAACACTGAAGCTTTCTTT
CASRRDSMNTEAFF
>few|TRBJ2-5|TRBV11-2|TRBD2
TGTGCCAGCAGCTTAGCAGCGGGGGCCCAAGAGACCCAGTACTTC
CASSLAAGAQETQYF
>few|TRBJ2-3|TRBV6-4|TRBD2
TGTGCCAGCAGTTCTAGCGGGGGGGCGGATACGCAGTATTTT
CASSSSGGADTQYF
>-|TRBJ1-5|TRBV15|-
TGTGCCACCAGCAGAGATTCGTCATTAGAGCCCCAGCATTTT
CATSRDSSLEPQHF
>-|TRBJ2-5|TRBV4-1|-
TGCGCCAGCAGCCAACCGGGTCTCCAAGAGACCCAGTACTTC
CASSQPGLQETQYF
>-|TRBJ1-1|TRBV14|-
TGTGCCAGCAGCCAAGATCGGCGGTGGAACACTGAAGCTTTCTTT
CASSQDRRWNTEAFF